A single sample gave rise to the 26 T cell receptor beta chains below, sequenced in a study of T cell responses to AZD1222 COVID-19 vaccine. The protocol was immunoSEQ multiplex PCR, while the TCRdb copy is restricted to in-frame clones and leaves out a portion. Of some 180,000 clones in the sample, 80% to 95% were seen once. The specimen was peripheral blood, collected on day 0 of AZD1222 vaccination. The receptors originated from an adult in good health.

The gene calls are TRBV19 and TRBJ2-5; D perhaps matches TRBD2 (6 bases). CDR1 is LNHDA, CDR2 SQIVND, per germline (reference sequence). This CDR3 contains 14 residues. Between the trimmed V and J ends, which lost 2 bases and 5 bases, there was a span of 12 bases. In DNA form, the CDR3 reads TGTGCCAGTAGTATACCGGGGGTGGCGGAGACCCAGTACTTC. Translated, it gives CASSIPGVAETQYF.

The chain employs TRBV19 and TRBJ2-1; TRBD1 matches 7 bases. The junction had 9 bases not matched to a gene; V was cut back by 2 bases and J by 5 bases. The germline V gene encodes CDR1 LNHDA and CDR2 SQIVND (reference sequence). CDR3 size: 16 residues. The CDR3 region is CASSIQQGSRHNEQFF. The CDR3, as DNA: TGTGCCAGTAGTATACAACAGGGGTCTCGGCACAATGAGCAGTTCTTC.

This clone was seen only a few times. The genes are TRBV30 and TRBJ1-2; TRBD1 matches at 8 bases. Per germline, CDR1 GTSNPN and CDR2 SVGIG (reference sequence). The CDR3 has 13 amino acids. The trim removed 2 bases at V and 8 bases at J, leaving 7 bases unmatched. CDR3 DNA: TGTGCCTGGAGTCCAGGGGGCGCCCGGGGCTACACCTTC. This gives the protein CAWSPGGARGYTF.

This chain connects TRBV28 to TRBJ1-6; the D gene is possibly TRBD1 (5 bases). Between the trimmed V and J ends, which lost 8 bases and 7 bases, there was a span of 18 bases. The CDR3 extends over 15 amino acids. Germline V gene sequence: CDR1 MDHEN, CDR2 SYDVKM. The CDR3 DNA reads as TGTGCCAGCGAAGGCTTTGGGGGTAGGAATTCACCCCTCCACTTT. Translating gives CASEGFGGRNSPLHF.

This clone occurred once. The chain has TRBV3-1 (or the pseudogene TRBV3-2) and TRBJ2-3; 10 bases match TRBD2. The germline V gene has CDR1 LGHDT and CDR2 YNNKEL (reference sequence). J gave up 1 base and V 0 bases, and 4 bases lay outside the gene matches. CDR3 size: 17 residues. The CDR3 DNA is TGTGCCAGCAGCCAAGATGGGCTAGCGGGGGGCACAGATACGCAGTATTTT. This translates into CASSQDGLAGGTDTQYF.

The rearrangement uses TRBV2 and TRBJ1-1, with TRBD1 matching over 8 bases. The CDR3 consists of 14 residues. The V gene end was trimmed by 8 bases and the J gene end by 4 bases; junction bases not matched to a gene: 9. Germline lookup yields CDR1 SNHLY and CDR2 FYNNEI. The CDR3 DNA is TGTGCCAGCCGACGACAGGGGCTCTTCACTGAAGCTTTCTTT. Translating it yields CASRRQGLFTEAFF.

CDR3 sequence reads: CASRTGGINQPQHF. Here the CDR3 DNA reads TGTGCCAGTAGGACAGGGGGAATCAATCAGCCCCAGCATTTT. The V call is TRBV19, the J call TRBJ1-5; TRBD1 matches 9 bases. The CDR3 runs 14 residues. Germline CDR1 and CDR2: LNHDA and SQIVND (reference sequence). V shed 6 bases, J shed 3 bases, and the junction held 3 bases outside the gene matches.

The chain recombines TRBV19 with TRBJ1-6; D not resolved. This CDR3 contains 14 residues. V was trimmed by 3 bases and J by 8 bases, leaving 11 bases between them. Germline CDR1 and CDR2: LNHDA and SQIVND (reference sequence). The CDR3 loop is CASSIRASDSPLHF. The CDR3 bases are TGTGCCAGTAGTATTAGGGCGTCGGATTCACCCCTCCACTTT.

V gene TRBV5-6 combines with J gene TRBJ1-1, with D maybe TRBD1 (5 bases). Germline CDR1 SGHDT, CDR2 YYEEEE. The V gene lost 0 bases and the J gene lost 0 bases, with 9 bases spanning the gap. This CDR3 region has 15 residues. CDR3 sequence (DNA): TGTGCCAGCAGCTTGGTATGGACAATGAACACTGAAGCTTTCTTT. Translation gives CASSLVWTMNTEAFF.

The chain recombines TRBV15 with TRBJ2-2, with 9 bases lining up with TRBD1. The CDR3 is 15 amino acids. Germline V gene lookup returns CDR1 LNHNV and CDR2 YYDKDF (reference sequence). V gave up 3 bases and J gave up 7 bases; unmatched junction bases: 6. This CDR3 reads CATSSRQGVGGELFF. CDR3 sequence (DNA): TGTGCCACCAGCAGCCGACAGGGGGTCGGCGGGGAGCTGTTTTTT.

The chain links TRBV5-1 to TRBJ2-3; 8 bases are shared with TRBD1. Trimming cost V 7 bases and J 4 bases; bases outside gene matches: 5. Germline V gives CDR1 SGHRS, CDR2 YFSETQ. This CDR3 region has 13 residues. This CDR3 reads CASAAQGADTQYF. For the CDR3, the DNA is TGCGCCAGCGCGGCACAGGGGGCAGATACGCAGTATTTT.

The genes are TRBV27 and TRBJ2-2; no clear D gene. From germline, CDR1 is MNHEY and CDR2 SMNVEV (reference sequence). The ends were cut back, 4 bases at V and 6 bases at J, with 6 bases in the middle. This CDR3 spans 12 amino acids. The CDR3 DNA is TGTGCCAGCAGTTATAAGGCCGGGGAGCTGTTTTTT. Its translation: CASSYKAGELFF.

The chain uses TRBV6-1 and TRBJ2-1; TRBD1 aligns across 8 bases. The CDR3 consists of 15 residues. Trimming took 3 bases from V and 4 from J; bases not matched to a gene: 5. Germline-derived CDR1 and CDR2 are MNHNS and SASEGT. The CDR3 nucleotides are TGTGCCAGCAGTGACGGGCAGGGGGCGTACAATGAGCAGTTCTTC. Protein sequence: CASSDGQGAYNEQFF.

This clone was seen only a few times. V gene TRBV15 combines with J gene TRBJ1-5; a possible D gene is TRBD1 (5 bases). CDR1 is LNHNV, CDR2 YYDKDF, per germline (reference sequence). The CDR3 has 14 residues. V gave up 8 bases and J gave up 0 bases, with 11 bases separating them. Here the CDR3 DNA reads TGTGCCACCCAGGGCATGGATAGCAATCAGCCCCAGCATTTT. It yields the protein CATQGMDSNQPQHF.

The chain combines TRBV5-1 with TRBJ1-3; TRBD1 might be the D (6 bases). V gave up 4 bases and J gave up 0 bases, with 14 bases separating them. Germline lookup yields CDR1 SGHRS and CDR2 YFSETQ. CDR3 length: 16 amino acids. In nucleotides, the CDR3 is TGCGCCAGCAGCCCCGAGACAGGTAGCTCTGGAAACACCATATATTTT. Its translation: CASSPETGSSGNTIYF.

CDR3 sequence reads: CASSVEGALDQPQHF. In DNA, the CDR3 is TGTGCCAGCAGCGTAGAAGGGGCATTGGATCAGCCCCAGCATTTT. V usage is TRBV9 and J usage is TRBJ1-5, with a weak D call TRBD1 (5 bases). CDR3 length: 15 residues. Germline V gene sequence: CDR1 SGDLS, CDR2 YYNGEE. V was trimmed by 0 bases and J by 5 bases, leaving 12 bases between them. The whole variable domain, remainder taken from reference TRBV9 and TRBJ1-5, is DSGVTQTPKHLITATGQRVTLRCSPRSGDLSVYWYQQSLDQGLQFLIQYYNGEERAKGNILERFSAQQFPDLHSELNLSSLELGDSALYFCASSVEGALDQPQHFGDGTRLSIL.

In DNA, the CDR3 is TGTGCCAGTAGCGGACAGGCCCATAGCAATCAGCCCCAGCATTTT. Translation gives CASSGQAHSNQPQHF. The genes are TRBV19 and TRBJ1-5; 7 nucleotides match TRBD1. The germline gives CDR1 LNHDA, CDR2 SQIVND (reference sequence). The CDR3 contains 15 residues. The junction had 5 bases not matched to a gene; V was cut back by 6 bases and J by 0 bases.

The chain joins TRBV12-3 or TRBV12-4 to TRBJ2-7; D gene uncertain. V lost 6 bases and J 7 bases, leaving 16 bases between the germline ends. There are 13 residues in the CDR3. The CDR3, as DNA: TGTGCCAGCAGCCCCGTCGGTGGGCTAGAGCAGTACTTC. This translates into CASSPVGGLEQYF.

The rearrangement joins TRBV13 to TRBJ2-2, with D tentatively TRBD1 or TRBD2 (5 bases each). This CDR3 has 17 residues. Germline CDR1 is PRHDT and CDR2 is FYEKMQ (reference sequence). Trimming removed 5 bases from V and 1 base from J, with 17 bases in between. CDR3 in amino acids: CASSAFFWGKNTGELFF. CDR3 DNA: TGTGCCAGCAGCGCCTTTTTTTGGGGGAAGAACACCGGGGAGCTGTTTTTT.

V and J are TRBV2 and TRBJ2-3, with D possibly TRBD1 on 5 matching bases. CDR3 length: 18 residues. CDR1 and CDR2 (germline): SNHLY, FYNNEI. The V and J ends lost 2 bases and 0 bases respectively, with 18 bases between them. CDR3 in amino acids: CASSEKGILSSSTDTQYF. CDR3 sequence (DNA): TGTGCCAGCAGTGAAAAGGGGATCCTCTCTTCTAGCACAGATACGCAGTATTTT.

This clone was seen only once. The CDR3 bases are TGTGCCAGCAGCGTAGGACTAGCGGGGGGTAAAGAGACCCAGTACTTC. It encodes CASSVGLAGGKETQYF. The chain combines TRBV9 with TRBJ2-5; 13 bases are a match to TRBD2. Trimming took 0 bases from V and 3 from J; bases not matched to a gene: 2. The CDR3 covers 16 residues. From germline, CDR1 is SGDLS and CDR2 YYNGEE.

The chain links TRBV19 to TRBJ1-2, with TRBD1 matching 8 bases. The V segment lost 6 bases and the J segment 8 bases; nucleotides outside the gene matches: 5. CDR1 is LNHDA, CDR2 SQIVND, per germline (reference sequence). This CDR3 is 12 amino acids long. The CDR3 coding sequence is TGTGCCAGTAGGGACAGGGCCCGGGGCTACACCTTC. As protein: CASRDRARGYTF.

Turning to this clone: The sample holds other DNA sequences that translate to the same CDR3. The genes are TRBV7-2 and TRBJ2-5; a possible D gene is TRBD2 (6 bases). This CDR3 has 14 amino acids. Germline CDR1 reads SGHTA; CDR2 reads FQGNSA. V was cut by 5 bases and J by 0 bases, with 10 bases left in between. The CDR3 sequence is CASSPTGDQETQYF. The DNA for the CDR3 is TGTGCCAGCAGCCCCACGGGGGACCAAGAGACCCAGTACTTC.

This clone was picked up one time. The V call is TRBV28, the J call TRBJ1-3; 8 bases agree with TRBD1. V shed 4 bases and J 4 bases; nucleotides not matched to a gene: 9. Germline V gene lookup returns CDR1 MDHEN and CDR2 SYDVKM. The CDR3 length is 16 residues. CDR3 nucleotide sequence: TGTGCCAGCAGTTCGGAGGAGGACAGGGTCGGAAACACCATATATTTT. Translation gives CASSSEEDRVGNTIYF.

The rearrangement joins TRBV12-3 or TRBV12-4 to TRBJ1-2, with no clear D. CDR3 size: 13 residues. Deletions cut 7 bases from V and 1 base from J, with 10 bases between. The CDR3 DNA sequence: TGTGCCAGCACCTACTTGATTAACTATGGCTACACCTTC. Translated: CASTYLINYGYTF.

The chain joins TRBV7-2 to TRBJ1-1; possible D gene TRBD1, 5 bases. Trimming removed 6 bases from V and 7 bases from J, with 18 bases in between. From germline, CDR1 is SGHTA and CDR2 FQGNSA. This CDR3 has 14 residues. The CDR3: CASRDQGNGLEAFF. The CDR3 DNA reads TGTGCCAGCAGGGACCAGGGTAATGGGCTTGAAGCTTTCTTT.